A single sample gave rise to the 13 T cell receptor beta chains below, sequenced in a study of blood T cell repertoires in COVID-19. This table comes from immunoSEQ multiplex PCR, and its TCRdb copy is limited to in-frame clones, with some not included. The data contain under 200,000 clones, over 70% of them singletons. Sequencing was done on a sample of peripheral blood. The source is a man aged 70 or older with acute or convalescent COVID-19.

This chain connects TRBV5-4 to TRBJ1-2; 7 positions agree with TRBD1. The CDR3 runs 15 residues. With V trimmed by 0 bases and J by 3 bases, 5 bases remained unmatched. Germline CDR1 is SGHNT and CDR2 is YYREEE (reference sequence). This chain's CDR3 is CASSLVGQQYYGYTF. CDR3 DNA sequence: TGTGCCAGCAGCTTGGTGGGACAGCAATACTATGGCTACACCTTC.

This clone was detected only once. The CDR3 protein is CASSEVQGAREQYF. The CDR3 nucleotides are TGTGCCAGCAGTGAGGTCCAGGGGGCGAGGGAGCAGTACTTC. This chain joins TRBV6-1 and TRBJ2-7, with 8 bases identical to TRBD1. Germline values: CDR1 MNHNS, CDR2 SASEGT. V lost 3 bases to trimming and J lost 7 bases; unmatched junction nucleotides: 8. CDR3 size: 14 residues.

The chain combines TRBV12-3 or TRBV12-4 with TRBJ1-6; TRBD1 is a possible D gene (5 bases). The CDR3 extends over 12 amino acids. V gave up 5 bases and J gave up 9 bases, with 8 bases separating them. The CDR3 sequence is CASSKTVSPLHF. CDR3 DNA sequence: TGTGCCAGCAGTAAGACAGTTTCACCCCTCCACTTT.

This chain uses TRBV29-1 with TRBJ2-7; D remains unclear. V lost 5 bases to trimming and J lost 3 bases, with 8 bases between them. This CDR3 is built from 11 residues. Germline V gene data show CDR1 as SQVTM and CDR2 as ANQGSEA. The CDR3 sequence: CSVSIDYEQYF. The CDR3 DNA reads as TGCAGCGTTAGCATCGACTACGAGCAGTACTTC.

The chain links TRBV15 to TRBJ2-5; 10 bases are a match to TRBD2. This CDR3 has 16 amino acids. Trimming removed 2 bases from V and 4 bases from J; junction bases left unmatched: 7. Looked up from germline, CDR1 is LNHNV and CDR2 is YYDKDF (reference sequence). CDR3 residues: CATSRPSGGARETQYF. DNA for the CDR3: TGTGCCACCAGCAGACCCAGCGGGGGGGCCAGAGAGACCCAGTACTTC.

The CDR3: CASSLGGRGNTIYF. CDR3 DNA sequence: TGTGCCAGCAGTTTAGGCGGGAGGGGCAACACCATATATTTT. The gene calls are TRBV28 and TRBJ1-3; D possibly corresponds to TRBD1 (5 bases). Germline CDR1 is MDHEN and CDR2 is SYDVKM. V lost 2 bases and J 7 bases, leaving 12 bases between the germline ends. The CDR3 spans 14 residues.

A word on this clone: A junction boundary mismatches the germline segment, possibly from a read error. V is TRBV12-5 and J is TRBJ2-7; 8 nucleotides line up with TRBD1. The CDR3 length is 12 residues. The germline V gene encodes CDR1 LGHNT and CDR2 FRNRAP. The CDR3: CASGLARTGLNF. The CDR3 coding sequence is TGTGCTAGTGGTTTGGCCCGGACAGGGTTGAACTTC.

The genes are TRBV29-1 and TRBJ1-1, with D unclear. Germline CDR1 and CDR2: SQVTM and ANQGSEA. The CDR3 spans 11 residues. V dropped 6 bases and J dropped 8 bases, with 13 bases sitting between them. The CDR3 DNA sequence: TGCAGCGTCCTACCTTACGAGGAAGCTTTCTTT. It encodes CSVLPYEEAFF.

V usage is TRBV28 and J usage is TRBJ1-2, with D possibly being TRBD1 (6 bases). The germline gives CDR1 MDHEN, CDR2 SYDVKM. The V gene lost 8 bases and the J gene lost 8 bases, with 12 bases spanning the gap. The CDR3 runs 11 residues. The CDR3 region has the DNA TGTGCCAGCGCGGGGGCACGGGGCTACACCTTC. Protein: CASAGARGYTF.

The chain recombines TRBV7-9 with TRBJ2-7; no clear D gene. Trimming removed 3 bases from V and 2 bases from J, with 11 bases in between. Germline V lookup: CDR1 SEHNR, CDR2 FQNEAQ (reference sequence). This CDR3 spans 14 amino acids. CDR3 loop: CASSFLGPTYEQYF. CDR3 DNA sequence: TGTGCCAGCAGCTTTTTGGGCCCAACCTACGAGCAGTACTTC.

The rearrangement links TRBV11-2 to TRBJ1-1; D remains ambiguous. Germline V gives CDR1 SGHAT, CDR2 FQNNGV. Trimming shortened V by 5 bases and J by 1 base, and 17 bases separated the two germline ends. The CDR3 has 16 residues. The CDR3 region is CASSPAGGRRNTEAFF. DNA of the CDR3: TGTGCCAGCAGCCCAGCCGGAGGCAGGCGGAACACTGAAGCTTTCTTT.

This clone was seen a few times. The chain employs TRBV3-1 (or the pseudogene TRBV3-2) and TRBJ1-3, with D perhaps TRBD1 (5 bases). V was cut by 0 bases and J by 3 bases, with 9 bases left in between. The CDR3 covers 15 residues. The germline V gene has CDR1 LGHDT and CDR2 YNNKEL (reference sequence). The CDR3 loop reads CASSQDGDYGNTIYF. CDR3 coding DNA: TGTGCCAGCAGCCAAGATGGGGACTATGGAAACACCATATATTTT.

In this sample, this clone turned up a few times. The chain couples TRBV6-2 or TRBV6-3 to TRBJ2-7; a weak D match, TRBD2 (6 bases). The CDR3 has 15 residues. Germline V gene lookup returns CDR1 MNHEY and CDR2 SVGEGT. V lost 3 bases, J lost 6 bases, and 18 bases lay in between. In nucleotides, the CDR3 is TGTGCCAGCAGTTATAAGGTCGGGAGTCTGGGCGAGCAGTACTTC. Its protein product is CASSYKVGSLGEQYF.